The rows below give T cell receptor beta chains drawn from one sample of a study of T cells after yellow fever vaccination. One entry per CDR3 protein, called by TCRdb with MiXCR from the 5' RACE reads. This table has about 630,000 distinct CDR3 sequences, over 9% appearing once. The sequenced sample was PBMCs, obtained on the day of the yellow fever booster vaccination. Source of these receptors: a man younger than 40 who received the YFV17D yellow fever vaccine. Both conserved end residues are part of each CDR3. The order of the fields is J gene, V gene, clone size, D gene, CDR3 protein, CDR3 DNA. D genes are given only for firm matches. Size is stated for part of the rows, as once, few or many counts, or as a class when the clone is expanded.

TRBJ2-7 | TRBV5-1 | few | TRBD2 | CASTASGGSASYEQYF | TGCGCCAGCACGGCTTCGGGCGGGAGCGCATCCTACGAGCAGTACTTC
TRBJ2-1 | TRBV29-1 | few | - | CSTRTGLSYNEQFF | TGCAGCACCCGGACGGGACTCTCCTACAATGAGCAGTTCTTC
TRBJ2-3 | TRBV12-3/TRBV12-4 | many | - | CASSVSTSTDTQYF | TGTGCCAGCAGTGTCTCTACTAGCACAGATACGCAGTATTTT
TRBJ2-7 | TRBV29-1 | many | - | CAAGGPVKYF | TGCGCCGCCGGGGGGCCAGTGAAGTACTTC
TRBJ2-3 | TRBV18 | - | - | CASSRERTYTDTQYF | TGTGCCAGCTCAAGGGAGAGAACGTACACAGATACGCAGTATTTT
TRBJ1-1 | TRBV5-1 | - | - | CASSLEGTGGVKAFF | TGCGCCAGCAGCTTGGAGGGTACGGGGGGAGTTAAAGCTTTCTTT
TRBJ2-7 | TRBV4-3 | few | - | CASSQDHGSGAAGTYEQYF | TGCGCCAGCAGCCAAGATCACGGATCGGGGGCGGCGGGGACCTACGAGCAGTACTTC
TRBJ2-7 | TRBV5-4 | few | - | CASSFGGRDSYEQYF | TGTGCCAGCAGCTTTGGAGGAAGGGACTCCTACGAGCAGTACTTC
TRBJ2-3 | TRBV12-3/TRBV12-4 | - | TRBD2 | CASSPRAGLRTDTQYF | TGTGCCAGCAGTCCCCGAGCGGGGCTACGCACAGATACGCAGTATTTT
TRBJ2-3 | TRBV5-8 | few | TRBD1 | CASSPKYGTVVTDTQYF | TGTGCCAGCAGCCCAAAATACGGGACAGTAGTCACAGATACGCAGTATTTT
TRBJ1-5 | TRBV20-1 | few | TRBD1 | CSASETGYSNQPQHF | TGCAGTGCTAGTGAGACAGGGTATAGCAATCAGCCCCAGCATTTT
TRBJ2-7 | TRBV5-6 | few | TRBD2 | CASSLPVGTRGYEQYF | TGTGCCAGCAGCCTCCCGGTGGGGACTAGGGGGTACGAGCAGTACTTC
TRBJ2-5 | TRBV3-1 | few | - | CASSLGLQGKETQYF | TGTGCCAGCAGCCTGGGACTACAGGGGAAAGAGACCCAGTACTTC
TRBJ2-4 | TRBV11-2 | many | - | CASSLDLDTLAKNIQYF | TGTGCCAGCAGCTTAGATCTCGACACCCTAGCCAAAAACATTCAGTACTTC
TRBJ2-3 | TRBV20-1 | - | TRBD2 | CSARLAGGSNTQYF | TGCAGTGCTAGATTGGCGGGAGGATCGAATACGCAGTATTTT
TRBJ2-4 | TRBV30 | - | TRBD2 | CAWSVSGGSFGIQYF | TGTGCCTGGAGTGTATCGGGCGGGAGCTTTGGCATTCAGTACTTC
TRBJ1-3 | TRBV7-8 | few | TRBD1 | CASSSHGQGVSPIYF | TGTGCCAGCAGCTCCCACGGCCAGGGGGTATCTCCCATATATTTT
TRBJ2-7 | TRBV19 | - | - | CASARAGSAPYEQYF | TGTGCCAGCGCAAGAGCAGGATCAGCTCCCTACGAGCAGTACTTC
TRBJ2-1 | TRBV4-3 | few | TRBD2 | CASSQDDLAGGPVDEQFF | TGCGCCAGCAGCCAAGACGATCTAGCGGGAGGGCCTGTCGATGAGCAGTTCTTC
TRBJ1-5 | TRBV20-1 | few | TRBD1 | CSAGPTGVQPQHF | TGCAGTGCCGGCCCAACAGGGGTTCAGCCCCAGCATTTT
TRBJ2-1 | TRBV7-9 | - | - | CATSSAQGGLKQFF | TGTGCCACCTCGTCCGCCCAGGGCGGTCTGAAGCAGTTCTTC
TRBJ1-4 | TRBV28 | many | - | CASSRLTGSNEKLFF | TGTGCCAGCAGCCGACTAACAGGTTCTAATGAAAAACTGTTTTTT
TRBJ2-3 | TRBV4-3 | few | - | CASSQEGGGGSTQYF | TGCGCCAGCAGCCAAGAAGGCGGTGGAGGTAGTACGCAGTATTTT
TRBJ2-3 | TRBV12-3/TRBV12-4 | - | TRBD1 | CASSLITGTGYTDTQYF | TGTGCCAGCAGCCTAATAACCGGGACAGGGTACACAGATACGCAGTATTTT
TRBJ2-3 | TRBV7-2 | - | - | CASSLKLRTDTQYF | TGTGCCAGCAGCTTAAAACTTCGCACAGATACGCAGTATTTT
TRBJ2-1 | TRBV20-1 | few | - | CSARDLDRVYNEQFF | TGCAGTGCTAGAGATCTGGACCGCGTCTACAATGAGCAGTTCTTC
TRBJ2-5 | TRBV3-1 | few | - | CASSHVYTQGGETQYF | TGTGCCAGCAGCCATGTCTACACACAGGGGGGGGAGACCCAGTACTTC
TRBJ2-4 | TRBV27 | many | - | CASSLLPSSSSAKNIQYF | TGTGCCAGCAGTTTACTCCCTTCGTCCTCTTCAGCCAAAAACATTCAGTACTTC
TRBJ2-7 | TRBV27 | - | TRBD1 | CASSSTGKAYEQYF | TGTGCCAGCAGCTCGACAGGGAAGGCCTACGAGCAGTACTTC
TRBJ2-3 | TRBV5-4 | few | TRBD1 | CALGVGQEDTQYF | TGTGCCCTGGGGGTGGGACAGGAAGATACGCAGTATTTT
TRBJ2-1 | TRBV6-2/TRBV6-3 | many | - | CASTSLLGGHSYNEQFF | TGTGCCAGCACTTCCCTGCTAGGGGGACATTCCTACAATGAGCAGTTCTTC
TRBJ1-1 | TRBV5-1 | few | TRBD1 | CASSLRTGGTEAFF | TGCGCCAGCAGCCTTCGGACAGGGGGCACTGAAGCTTTCTTT
TRBJ2-2 | TRBV5-1 | - | TRBD2 | CASSVGLVGELFF | TGCGCCAGCAGCGTGGGACTAGTCGGGGAGCTGTTTTTT
TRBJ1-1 | TRBV5-1 | - | - | CASSLASGTNEAFF | TGCGCCAGCAGCCTTGCTTCCGGAACAAATGAAGCTTTCTTT
TRBJ2-2 | TRBV9 | many | - | CASSPHPSVGELFF | TGTGCCAGCAGCCCTCACCCGAGCGTCGGGGAGCTGTTTTTT
TRBJ2-7 | TRBV10-2 | many | - | CASSEPERGRGYEQYF | TGCGCCAGCAGTGAGCCAGAGAGGGGGCGGGGATACGAGCAGTACTTC
TRBJ2-5 | TRBV24-1 | - | TRBD2 | CATSDSRTSAYQETQYF | TGTGCCACCAGTGATTCTCGGACTAGCGCGTATCAAGAGACCCAGTACTTC
TRBJ2-1 | TRBV20-1 | - | TRBD2 | CSAPGLAGGSSYNEQFF | TGCAGTGCCCCAGGACTAGCGGGAGGGAGCTCCTACAATGAGCAGTTCTTC
TRBJ1-1 | TRBV29-1 | - | - | CSAGQQGEAFF | TGCAGCGCCGGACAGCAGGGAGAAGCTTTCTTT
TRBJ2-5 | TRBV2 | - | TRBD1 | CASSLTGGLGTQYF | TGTGCCAGCAGCCTGACAGGGGGTCTTGGGACCCAGTACTTC
TRBJ2-7 | TRBV7-9 | few | TRBD1 | CASSEDRGQYF | TGTGCCAGCAGCGAAGACAGGGGGCAGTACTTC
TRBJ1-2 | TRBV11-2 | few | - | CASSLTGGNGYTF | TGTGCCAGCAGCTTGACAGGTGGAAATGGCTACACCTTC
TRBJ2-1 | TRBV4-3 | once | - | CASSQAPGYNEQFF | TGCGCCAGCAGCCAAGCTCCAGGTTACAATGAGCAGTTCTTC
TRBJ2-7 | TRBV28 | - | - | CASSLVGAEQYF | TGTGCCAGCAGTCTCGTGGGGGCCGAGCAGTACTTC
TRBJ2-5 | TRBV9 | many | - | CASNKEGRRETQYF | TGTGCCAGCAACAAGGAGGGGAGACGGGAGACCCAGTACTTC
TRBJ2-3 | TRBV5-1 | - | TRBD1 | CASSTDRPTDTQYF | TGCGCCAGCAGCACGGACAGGCCCACAGATACGCAGTATTTT
TRBJ1-4 | TRBV11-2 | few | TRBD1 | CASSLGELGTGGDLEKLFF | TGTGCCAGCAGCTTAGGGGAGCTGGGGACAGGGGGCGATCTGGAAAAACTGTTTTTT
TRBJ2-1 | TRBV11-3 | few | - | CASSGGADSYNEQFF | TGTGCCAGCAGTGGCGGTGCTGACTCCTACAATGAGCAGTTCTTC
TRBJ1-4 | TRBV7-9 | many | - | CATGLNNEKLFF | TGTGCCACCGGACTGAATAATGAAAAACTGTTTTTT
TRBJ2-3 | TRBV19 | - | TRBD2 | CASSMRLAGEDTQYF | TGTGCCAGTAGTATGAGACTAGCGGGAGAAGATACGCAGTATTTT
TRBJ2-3 | TRBV27 | - | - | CASSPILEVGDTQYF | TGTGCCAGCAGTCCAATACTAGAGGTGGGGGATACGCAGTATTTT
TRBJ2-7 | TRBV6-5 | - | - | CASSYSARAWDEQYF | TGTGCCAGCAGTTACTCAGCCCGGGCTTGGGACGAGCAGTACTTC
TRBJ2-4 | TRBV10-2 | - | - | CASSERRDDIQYF | TGCGCCAGCAGTGAGAGGCGGGACGACATTCAGTACTTC
TRBJ2-1 | TRBV7-2 | few | TRBD2 | CASSLGGSSGSGEQFF | TGTGCCAGCAGCTTAGGCGGGTCTAGCGGGAGCGGTGAGCAGTTCTTC
TRBJ1-6 | TRBV4-3 | few | - | CASSQEGTLGNSPLHF | TGCGCCAGCAGCCAAGAGGGCACCTTGGGCAATTCACCCCTCCACTTT